The 11 T cell receptor beta chains below come from one sample, sequenced in a study of T cell responses to AZD1222 COVID-19 vaccine. Profiled with immunoSEQ multiplex PCR; TCRdb holds only in-frame clones, not every one. The sample has some 180,000 clones; about nine tenths are singletons. This specimen consisted of peripheral blood, obtained 28 days after the second AZD1222 dose. All receptors derive from an adult who received the AZD1222 COVID-19 vaccine.

This chain connects TRBV6-2 or TRBV6-3 to TRBJ2-7; 10 nucleotides align to TRBD1. In germline, CDR1 is MNHEY, CDR2 SVGEGT. The CDR3 covers 15 residues. J gave up 4 bases and V 0 bases, and 3 bases lay outside the gene matches. The CDR3 reads CASSYSDRGVYEQYF. The CDR3 region has the DNA TGTGCCAGCAGTTACTCGGACAGGGGGGTTTACGAGCAGTACTTC.

The rearrangement uses TRBV16 and TRBJ1-3; D is perhaps TRBD1 (5 bases). Germline CDR1 reads KGHSY; CDR2 reads FQNENV. V was shortened by 5 bases and J by 2 bases, with 13 bases between the two germline ends. The CDR3 runs to 15 residues. The chain's CDR3 is CASSILAGTGNTIYF. As DNA, the CDR3 is TGTGCCAGCAGCATATTGGCAGGGACTGGAAACACCATATATTTT.

The V call is TRBV4-1, the J call TRBJ2-7, with 7 bases fitting TRBD2. From germline, CDR1 is MGHRA and CDR2 YSYEKL. Germline trimming cut 1 base from V and 3 bases from J; bases unmatched to any gene: 12. CDR3 length: 17 residues. Here the CDR3 reads CASSQGGQSGVYYEQYF. CDR3 sequence (DNA): TGCGCCAGCAGCCAAGGTGGGCAGAGCGGGGTTTACTACGAGCAGTACTTC.

The chain links TRBV7-2 to TRBJ1-6; TRBD1 matches 7 bases. Germline trimming cut 3 bases from V and 7 bases from J; bases unmatched to any gene: 6. CDR1 and CDR2 from the germline V gene are SGHTA and FQGNSA. The CDR3 has 15 residues. CDR3 nucleotides: TGTGCCAGCAGCTTGACCTGGGACAGCAATTCACCCCTCCACTTT. The encoded protein is CASSLTWDSNSPLHF. The complete variable domain, with remaining parts taken from reference TRBV7-2 and TRBJ1-6, reads GAGVSQSPSNKVTEKGKDVELRCDPISGHTALYWYRQSLGQGLEFLIYFQGNSAPDKSGLPSDRFSAERTGGSVSTLTIQRTQQEDSAVYLCASSLTWDSNSPLHFGNGTRLTVT.

This clone appeared once. The gene calls are TRBV7-9 and TRBJ2-1; D not resolved. In germline, CDR1 is SEHNR, CDR2 FQNEAQ (reference sequence). V lost 1 base and J 7 bases, leaving 8 bases between the germline ends. This CDR3 spans 13 amino acids. As DNA, the CDR3 is TGTGCCAGCAGCTTAGTTTGGTCGAATGAGCAGTTCTTC. Protein product: CASSLVWSNEQFF.

This clone was observed once. The rearrangement uses TRBV23-1 and TRBJ2-1; 9 nucleotides line up with TRBD1. TRBV23-1 is an ORF for which the function is uncertain. V lost 4 bases to trimming and J lost 8 bases; unmatched junction nucleotides: 21. This CDR3 is 19 amino acids long. The DNA of the CDR3 is TGCGCCAGCAGTCCATCAAATTTAACAGGGGGCTGGTTGGGTGATGAGCAGTTCTTC. Translated, it gives CASSPSNLTGGWLGDEQFF.

The gene calls are TRBV21-1 and TRBJ1-2. TRBV21-1 is termed a pseudogene. The CDR3 runs 19 residues. The CDR3 sequence is CASSKALGGVLRIYYGYTF. The CDR3 DNA sequence: TGTGCCAGCAGCAAAGCGCTCGGGGGCGTCCTAAGAATATACTATGGCTACACCTTC.

The chain has TRBV18 and TRBJ1-6; D remains unclear. This CDR3 comprises 15 residues. CDR1 and CDR2 from the germline V gene are KGHSH and LQKENI. V was pared by 3 bases and J by 6 bases, with 12 bases between. In DNA form, the CDR3 reads TGTGCCAGCTCACCTTCATCGACCGGTAATTCACCCCTCCACTTT. Translation gives CASSPSSTGNSPLHF.

The V gene is TRBV6-2 or TRBV6-3, the J gene TRBJ1-6, with a possible D match to TRBD1 (6 bases). CDR3 size: 14 residues. Germline CDR1 and CDR2: MNHEY and SVGEGT. V lost 6 bases to trimming and J lost 8 bases, with 14 bases between them. CDR3 bases: TGTGCCAGCAGCCTAGGACAGCCCGATTCACCCCTCCACTTT. It yields the protein CASSLGQPDSPLHF.

The chain uses TRBV7-3 and TRBJ1-1; 8 nucleotides match TRBD1. The CDR3 is 15 residues long. The ends lost 5 bases at V and 2 bases at J; junction bases unmatched: 7. Germline V lookup: CDR1 SGHTA, CDR2 FQGTGA. The CDR3 DNA is TGTGCCAGCAGCCGGGGGACAGGACGAAACACTGAAGCTTTCTTT. This sequence encodes CASSRGTGRNTEAFF.

The chain joins TRBV24-1 to TRBJ2-7; 9 bases align to TRBD1. The CDR3 consists of 15 residues. The germline V gene has CDR1 KGHDR and CDR2 SFDVKD. After removal of 3 bases from V and 3 bases from J, the junction contained 5 bases not matched to a gene. CDR3 DNA: TGTGCCACCAGTGATCCAGGGACAGGGTACTACGAGCAGTACTTC. Translated: CATSDPGTGYYEQYF.